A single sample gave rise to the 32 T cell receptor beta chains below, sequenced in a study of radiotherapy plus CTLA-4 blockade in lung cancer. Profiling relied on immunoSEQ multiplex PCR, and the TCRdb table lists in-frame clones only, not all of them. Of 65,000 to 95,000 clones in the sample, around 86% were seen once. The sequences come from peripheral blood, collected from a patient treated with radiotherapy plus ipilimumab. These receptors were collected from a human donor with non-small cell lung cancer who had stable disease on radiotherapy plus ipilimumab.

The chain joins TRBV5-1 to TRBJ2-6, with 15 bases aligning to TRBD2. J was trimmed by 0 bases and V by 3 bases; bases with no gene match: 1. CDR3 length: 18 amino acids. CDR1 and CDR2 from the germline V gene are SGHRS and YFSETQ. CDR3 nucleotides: TGCGCCAGCAGCTGGACTAGCGGGAGGGCCTCTGGGGCCAACGTCCTGACTTTC. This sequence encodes CASSWTSGRASGANVLTF. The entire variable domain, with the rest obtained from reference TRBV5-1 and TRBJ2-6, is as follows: KAGVTQTPRYLIKTRGQQVTLSCSPISGHRSVSWYQQTPGQGLQFLFEYFSETQRNKGNFPGRFSGRQFSNSRSEMNVSTLELGDSALYLCASSWTSGRASGANVLTFGAGSRLTVL.

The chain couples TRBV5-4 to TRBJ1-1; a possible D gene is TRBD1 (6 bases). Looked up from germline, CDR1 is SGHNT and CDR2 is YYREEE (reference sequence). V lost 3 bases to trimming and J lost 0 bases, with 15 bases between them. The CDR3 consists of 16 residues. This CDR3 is CASSWGGGRMNTEAFF. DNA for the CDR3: TGTGCCAGCAGCTGGGGGGGCGGACGGATGAACACTGAAGCTTTCTTT.

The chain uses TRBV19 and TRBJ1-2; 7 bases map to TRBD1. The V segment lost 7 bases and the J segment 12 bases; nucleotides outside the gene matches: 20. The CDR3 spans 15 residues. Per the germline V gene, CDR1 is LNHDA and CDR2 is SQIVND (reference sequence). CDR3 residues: CASNVTGAASVVHTF. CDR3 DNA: TGTGCCAGTAATGTAACAGGGGCCGCCTCCGTCGTCCACACCTTC.

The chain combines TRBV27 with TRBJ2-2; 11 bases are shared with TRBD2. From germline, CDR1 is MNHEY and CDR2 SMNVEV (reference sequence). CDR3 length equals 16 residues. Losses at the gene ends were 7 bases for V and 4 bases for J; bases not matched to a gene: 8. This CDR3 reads CASTILAGVGTGELFF. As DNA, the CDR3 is TGTGCCAGCACCATACTAGCGGGAGTAGGCACCGGGGAGCTGTTTTTT.

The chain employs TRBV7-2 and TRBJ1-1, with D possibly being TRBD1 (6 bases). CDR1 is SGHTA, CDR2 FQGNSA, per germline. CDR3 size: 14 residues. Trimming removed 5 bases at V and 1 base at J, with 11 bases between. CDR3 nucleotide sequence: TGTGCCAGCAGCCCAAGGGGGGGGAACACTGAAGCTTTCTTT. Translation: CASSPRGGNTEAFF. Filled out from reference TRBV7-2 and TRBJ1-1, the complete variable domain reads GAGVSQSPSNKVTEKGKDVELRCDPISGHTALYWYRQSLGQGLEFLIYFQGNSAPDKSGLPSDRFSAERTGGSVSTLTIQRTQQEDSAVYLCASSPRGGNTEAFFGQGTRLTVV.

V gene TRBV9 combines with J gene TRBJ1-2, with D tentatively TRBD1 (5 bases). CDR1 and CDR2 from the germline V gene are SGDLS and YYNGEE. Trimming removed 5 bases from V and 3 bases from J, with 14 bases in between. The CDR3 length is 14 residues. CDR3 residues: CASSRDLLDYGYTF. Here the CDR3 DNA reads TGTGCCAGCAGTCGGGACCTCTTGGACTATGGCTACACCTTC.

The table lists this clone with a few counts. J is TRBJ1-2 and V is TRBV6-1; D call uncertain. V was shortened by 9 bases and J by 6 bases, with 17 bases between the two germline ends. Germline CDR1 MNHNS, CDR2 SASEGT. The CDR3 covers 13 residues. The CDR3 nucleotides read TGTGCCAGTACGGACTGGGTTCAGGATGGCTACACCTTC. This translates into CASTDWVQDGYTF.

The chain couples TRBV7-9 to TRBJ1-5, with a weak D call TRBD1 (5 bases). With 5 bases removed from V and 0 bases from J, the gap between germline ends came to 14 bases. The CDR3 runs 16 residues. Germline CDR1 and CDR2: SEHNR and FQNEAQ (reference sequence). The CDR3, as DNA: TGTGCCAGCAGCCTCGGGGGGGTTTATAGCAATCAGCCCCAGCATTTT. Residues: CASSLGGVYSNQPQHF.

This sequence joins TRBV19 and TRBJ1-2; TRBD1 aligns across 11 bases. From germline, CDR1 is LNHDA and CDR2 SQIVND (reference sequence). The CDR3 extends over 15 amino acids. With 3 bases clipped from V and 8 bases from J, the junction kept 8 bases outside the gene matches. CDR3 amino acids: CASSIGTGGRRGYTF. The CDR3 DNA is TGTGCCAGTAGTATTGGGACAGGGGGGAGACGAGGCTACACCTTC.

In DNA form, the CDR3 reads TGTGCCAGCAGCCAAGGGGGGGGGACAGGGACCCAGCAGCAGTACTTC. As protein: CASSQGGGTGTQQQYF. J is TRBJ2-5 and V is TRBV4-2; 9 nucleotides agree with TRBD1. J lost 11 bases, V lost 1 base, and 14 bases had no gene match. Per germline, CDR1 LGHNA and CDR2 YNFKEQ. CDR3 length: 16 residues.

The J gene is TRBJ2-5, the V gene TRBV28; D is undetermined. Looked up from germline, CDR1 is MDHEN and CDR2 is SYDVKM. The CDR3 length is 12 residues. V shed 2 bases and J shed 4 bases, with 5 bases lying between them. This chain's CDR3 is CASSLRAETQYF. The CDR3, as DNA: TGTGCCAGCAGTTTAAGGGCAGAGACCCAGTACTTC. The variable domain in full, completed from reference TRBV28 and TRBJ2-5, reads DVKVTQSSRYLVKRTGEKVFLECVQDMDHENMFWYRQDPGLGLRLIYFSYDVKMKEKGDIPEGYSVSREKKERFSLILESASTNQTSMYLCASSLRAETQYFGPGTRLLVL.

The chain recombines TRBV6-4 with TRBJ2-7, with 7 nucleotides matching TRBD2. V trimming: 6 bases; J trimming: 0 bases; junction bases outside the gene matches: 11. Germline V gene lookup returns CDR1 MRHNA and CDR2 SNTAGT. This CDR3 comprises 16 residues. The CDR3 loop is CASSALRRGNSYEQYF. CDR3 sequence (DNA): TGTGCCAGCAGCGCACTACGGCGGGGGAACTCCTACGAGCAGTACTTC.

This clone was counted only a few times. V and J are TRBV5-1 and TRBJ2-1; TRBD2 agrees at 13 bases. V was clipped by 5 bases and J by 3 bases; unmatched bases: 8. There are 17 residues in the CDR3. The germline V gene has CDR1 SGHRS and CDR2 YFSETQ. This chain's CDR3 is CASSPRTSGRFYNEQFF. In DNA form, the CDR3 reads TGCGCCAGCAGTCCCCGGACTAGCGGGAGATTCTACAATGAGCAGTTCTTC. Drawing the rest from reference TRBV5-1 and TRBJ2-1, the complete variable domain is KAGVTQTPRYLIKTRGQQVTLSCSPISGHRSVSWYQQTPGQGLQFLFEYFSETQRNKGNFPGRFSGRQFSNSRSEMNVSTLELGDSALYLCASSPRTSGRFYNEQFFGPGTRLTVL.

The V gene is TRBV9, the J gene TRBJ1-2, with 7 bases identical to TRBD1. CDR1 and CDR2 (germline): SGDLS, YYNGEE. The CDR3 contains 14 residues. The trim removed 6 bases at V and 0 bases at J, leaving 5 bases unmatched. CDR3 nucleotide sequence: TGTGCCAGCACCCGGGACAGCGCTAACTATGGCTACACCTTC. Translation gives CASTRDSANYGYTF.

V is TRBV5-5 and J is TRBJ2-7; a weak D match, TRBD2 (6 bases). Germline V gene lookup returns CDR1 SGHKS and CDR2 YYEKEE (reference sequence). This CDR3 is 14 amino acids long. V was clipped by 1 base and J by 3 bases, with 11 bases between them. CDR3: CASSLRRGLYEQYF. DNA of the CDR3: TGTGCCAGCAGCTTGCGGCGGGGCCTCTACGAGCAGTACTTC.

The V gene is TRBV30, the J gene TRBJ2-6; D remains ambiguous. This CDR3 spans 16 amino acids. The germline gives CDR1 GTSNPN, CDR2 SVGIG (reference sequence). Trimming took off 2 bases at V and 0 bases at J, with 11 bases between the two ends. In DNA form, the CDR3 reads TGTGCCTGGAGTAGCTACAGTACCTCTGGGGCCAACGTCCTGACTTTC. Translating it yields CAWSSYSTSGANVLTF.

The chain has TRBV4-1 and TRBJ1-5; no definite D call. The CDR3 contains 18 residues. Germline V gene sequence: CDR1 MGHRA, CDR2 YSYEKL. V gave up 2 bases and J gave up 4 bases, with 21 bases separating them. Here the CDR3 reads CASSQIPLDQIPNQPQHF. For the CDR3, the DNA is TGCGCCAGCAGCCAAATCCCCTTAGATCAGATCCCTAATCAGCCCCAGCATTTT.

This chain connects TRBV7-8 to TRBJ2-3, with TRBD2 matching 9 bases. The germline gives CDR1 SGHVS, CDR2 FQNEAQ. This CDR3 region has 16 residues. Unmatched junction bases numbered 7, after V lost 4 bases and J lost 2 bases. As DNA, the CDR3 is TGTGCCAGCAGCTCCTGGTTAGCGGGGGTCACAGATACGCAGTATTTT. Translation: CASSSWLAGVTDTQYF.

The CDR3, as DNA: TGTGCCAGCAGCTTACCCGGACGGCTCTATGGCTACACCTTC. Residues: CASSLPGRLYGYTF. The V call is TRBV5-4, the J call TRBJ1-2; D call uncertain. V was clipped by 2 bases and J by 4 bases, with 12 bases between them. This CDR3 has 14 residues. CDR1 and CDR2 from the germline V gene are SGHNT and YYREEE (reference sequence).

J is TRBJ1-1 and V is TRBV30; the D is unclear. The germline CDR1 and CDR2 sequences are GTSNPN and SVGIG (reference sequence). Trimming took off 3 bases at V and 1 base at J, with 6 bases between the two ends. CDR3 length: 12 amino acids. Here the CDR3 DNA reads TGTGCCTGGAGGTTCGCGAACACTGAAGCTTTCTTT. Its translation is CAWRFANTEAFF.

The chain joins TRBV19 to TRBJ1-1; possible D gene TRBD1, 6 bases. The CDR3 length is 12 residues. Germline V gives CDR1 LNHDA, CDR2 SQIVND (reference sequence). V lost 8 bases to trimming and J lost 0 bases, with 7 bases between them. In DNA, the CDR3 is TGTGCCAGTGGACAGTTGAACACTGAAGCTTTCTTT. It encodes CASGQLNTEAFF.

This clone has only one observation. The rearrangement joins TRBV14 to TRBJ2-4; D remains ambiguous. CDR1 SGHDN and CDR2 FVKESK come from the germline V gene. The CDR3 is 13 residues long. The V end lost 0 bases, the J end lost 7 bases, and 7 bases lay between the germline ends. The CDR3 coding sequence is TGTGCCAGCAGCCAAGATCTACAGAACATTCAGTACTTC. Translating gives CASSQDLQNIQYF.

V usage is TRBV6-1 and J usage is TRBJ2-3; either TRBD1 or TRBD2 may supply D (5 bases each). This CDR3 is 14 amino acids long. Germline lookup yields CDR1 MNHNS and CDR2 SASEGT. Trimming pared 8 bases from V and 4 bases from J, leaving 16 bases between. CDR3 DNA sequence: TGTGCCAGCGGGGGATGGGGGAGTCCAGATACGCAGTATTTT. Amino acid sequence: CASGGWGSPDTQYF.

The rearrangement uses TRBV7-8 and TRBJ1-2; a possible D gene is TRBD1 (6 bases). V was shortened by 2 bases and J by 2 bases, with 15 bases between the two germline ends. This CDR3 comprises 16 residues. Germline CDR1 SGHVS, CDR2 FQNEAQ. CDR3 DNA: TGTGCCAGCAGCTTACCCTCTCGGGGGCCAAACTATGGCTACACCTTC. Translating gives CASSLPSRGPNYGYTF. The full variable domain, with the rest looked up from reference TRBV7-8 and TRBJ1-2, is GAGVSQSPRYKVAKRGQDVALRCDPISGHVSLFWYQQALGQGPEFLTYFQNEAQLDKSGLPSDRFFAERPEGSVSTLKIQRTQQEDSAVYLCASSLPSRGPNYGYTFGSGTRLTVV.

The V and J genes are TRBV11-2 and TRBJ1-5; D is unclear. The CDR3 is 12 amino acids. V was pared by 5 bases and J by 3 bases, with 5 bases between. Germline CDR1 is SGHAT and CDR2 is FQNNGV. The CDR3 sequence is CASSRPNQPQHF. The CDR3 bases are TGTGCCAGCAGCCGGCCCAATCAGCCCCAGCATTTT. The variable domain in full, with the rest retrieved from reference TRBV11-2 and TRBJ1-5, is EAGVAQSPRYKIIEKRQSVAFWCNPISGHATLYWYQQILGQGPKLLIQFQNNGVVDDSQLPKDRFSAERLKGVDSTLKIQPAKLEDSAVYLCASSRPNQPQHFGDGTRLSIL.

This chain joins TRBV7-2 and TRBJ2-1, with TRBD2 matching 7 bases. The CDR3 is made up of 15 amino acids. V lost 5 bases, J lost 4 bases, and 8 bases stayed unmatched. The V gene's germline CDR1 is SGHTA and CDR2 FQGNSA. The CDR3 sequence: CASSRNSGTYNEQFF. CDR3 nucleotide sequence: TGTGCCAGCAGCCGGAACAGCGGGACTTACAATGAGCAGTTCTTC.

CDR3 sequence reads: CASSREAARQPQHF. The CDR3 nucleotides read TGTGCCAGCAGCCGGGAGGCCGCGAGGCAGCCCCAGCATTTT. J is TRBJ1-5 and V is TRBV9, with D hard to call. Germline CDR1 SGDLS, CDR2 YYNGEE. The V gene lost 4 bases and the J gene lost 7 bases, with 15 bases spanning the gap. The CDR3 extends over 14 amino acids.

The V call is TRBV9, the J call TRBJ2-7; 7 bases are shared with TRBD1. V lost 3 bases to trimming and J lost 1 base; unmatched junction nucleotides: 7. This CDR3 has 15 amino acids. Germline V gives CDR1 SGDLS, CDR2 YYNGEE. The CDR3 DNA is TGTGCCAGCAGCGCCTCCGGACAGGTTTCCTACGAGCAGTACTTC. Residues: CASSASGQVSYEQYF. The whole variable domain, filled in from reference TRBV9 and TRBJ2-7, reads DSGVTQTPKHLITATGQRVTLRCSPRSGDLSVYWYQQSLDQGLQFLIQYYNGEERAKGNILERFSAQQFPDLHSELNLSSLELGDSALYFCASSASGQVSYEQYFGPGTRLTVT.

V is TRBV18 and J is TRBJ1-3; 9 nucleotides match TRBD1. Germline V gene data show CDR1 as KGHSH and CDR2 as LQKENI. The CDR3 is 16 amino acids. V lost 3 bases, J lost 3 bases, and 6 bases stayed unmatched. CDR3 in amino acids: CASSPGQGRYGNTIYF. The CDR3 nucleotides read TGTGCCAGCTCACCGGGACAGGGACGTTATGGAAACACCATATATTTT.

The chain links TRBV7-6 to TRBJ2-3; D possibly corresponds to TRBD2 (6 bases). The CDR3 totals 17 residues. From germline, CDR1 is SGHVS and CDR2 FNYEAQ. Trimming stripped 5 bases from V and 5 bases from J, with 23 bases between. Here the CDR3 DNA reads TGTGCCAGCAGCCTACAAACCTCGGGAGCCATGGGAGATACGCAGTATTTT. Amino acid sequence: CASSLQTSGAMGDTQYF.

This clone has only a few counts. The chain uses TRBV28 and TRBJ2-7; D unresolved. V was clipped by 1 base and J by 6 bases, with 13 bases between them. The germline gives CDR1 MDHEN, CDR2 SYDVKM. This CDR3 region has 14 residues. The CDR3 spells CASSLLLLLGEQYF. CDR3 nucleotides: TGTGCCAGCAGTTTATTACTCCTCCTAGGCGAGCAGTACTTC.

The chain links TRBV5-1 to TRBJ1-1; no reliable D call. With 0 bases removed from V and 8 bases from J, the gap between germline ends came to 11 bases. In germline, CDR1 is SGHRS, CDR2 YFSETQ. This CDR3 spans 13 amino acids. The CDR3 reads CASSLGAESEAFF. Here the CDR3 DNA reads TGCGCCAGCAGCTTGGGGGCAGAGTCAGAAGCTTTCTTT.